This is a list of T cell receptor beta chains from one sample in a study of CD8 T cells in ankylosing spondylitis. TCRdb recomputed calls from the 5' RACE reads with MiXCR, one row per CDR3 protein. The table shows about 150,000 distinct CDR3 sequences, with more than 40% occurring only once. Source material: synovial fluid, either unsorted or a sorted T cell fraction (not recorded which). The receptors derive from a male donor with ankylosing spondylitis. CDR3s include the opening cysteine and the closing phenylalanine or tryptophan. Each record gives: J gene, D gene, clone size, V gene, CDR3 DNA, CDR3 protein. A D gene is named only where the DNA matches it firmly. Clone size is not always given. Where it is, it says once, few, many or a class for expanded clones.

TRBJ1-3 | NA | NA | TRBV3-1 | TGTGCCAGCAGCCAAGATTTTTTGTCCCATCAGACTGGAAACACCATATATTTT | CASSQDFLSHQTGNTIYF
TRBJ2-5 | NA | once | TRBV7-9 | TGTGCCAGCAGCCATTGGACCCCTCGGGAGACCCAGTACTTC | CASSHWTPRETQYF
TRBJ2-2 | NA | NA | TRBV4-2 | TGTGCCAGCAGCCACCGACCAGACCGGGTGGCCGGGGAGCTGTTTTTT | CASSHRPDRVAGELFF
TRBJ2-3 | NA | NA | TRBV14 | TGTGCCAGCAGCCAGGGACTGACAGATACGCAGTATTTT | CASSQGLTDTQYF
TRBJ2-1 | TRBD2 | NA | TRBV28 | TGTGCCAGCAGTCGCCTAGCGGGAGTACGTCTGGATGAGCAGTTCTTC | CASSRLAGVRLDEQFF
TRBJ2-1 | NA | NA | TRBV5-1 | TGCGCCAGCAGCTTGGTAGGTGGGGGGCCCCCTCCTTCCTACAATGAGCAGTTCTTC | CASSLVGGGPPPSYNEQFF
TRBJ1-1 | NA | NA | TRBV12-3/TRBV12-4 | TGTGCCAGCAGTTTAGGGGGGGACACTGAAGCTTTCTTT | CASSLGGDTEAFF
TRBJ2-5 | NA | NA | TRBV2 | TGTGCCAGCCAGGGAAGACGGAGGCACCAAGAGACCCAGTACTTC | CASQGRRRHQETQYF
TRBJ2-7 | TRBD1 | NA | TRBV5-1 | TGCGCCAGCAGCTTGGGGGACAGGGAGCTTTTGGCCTACGAGCAGTACTTC | CASSLGDRELLAYEQYF
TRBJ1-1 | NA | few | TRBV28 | TGTGCCAGCAGTTTGCCACGGGGGGGGATCAACACTGAAGCTTTCTTT | CASSLPRGGINTEAFF
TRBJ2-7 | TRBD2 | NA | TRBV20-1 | TGCAGTGCCCCAAGCGGGGAGCGTTCCTACGAGCAGTACTTC | CSAPSGERSYEQYF
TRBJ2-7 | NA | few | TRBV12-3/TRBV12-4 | TGTGCCAGCAGTTTAGCGTTAGGGCAGAAAATCTACGAGCAGTACTTC | CASSLALGQKIYEQYF
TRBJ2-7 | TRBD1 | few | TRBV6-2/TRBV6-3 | TGTGCCAGCAGTTATTCACAGGGGTTCTACGAGCAGTACTTC | CASSYSQGFYEQYF
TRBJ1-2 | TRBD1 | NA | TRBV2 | TGTGCCAGCAGTGGTGGACAGGGGGTCCACAGCTATGGCTACACCTTC | CASSGGQGVHSYGYTF
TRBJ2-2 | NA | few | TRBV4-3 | TGCGCCAGCAGCCAAGAATCCTTGAGACAGACCGGGGAGCTGTTTTTT | CASSQESLRQTGELFF
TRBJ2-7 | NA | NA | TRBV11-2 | TGTGCCAGCAGCTTAGTCCGGGACACAAGCCCAGAGGGAGGTAACGAGCAGTACTTC | CASSLVRDTSPEGGNEQYF
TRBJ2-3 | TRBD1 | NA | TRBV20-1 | TGCAGTGCTGCCGGGACAGTCGACACAGATACGCAGTATTTT | CSAAGTVDTDTQYF
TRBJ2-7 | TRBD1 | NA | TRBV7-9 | TGTGCCAGCAGCTTCCCCCGGGACAGGGCTAACAACGAGCAGTACTTC | CASSFPRDRANNEQYF
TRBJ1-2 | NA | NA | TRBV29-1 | TGCAGCGCAATAGACGGACAGTACTATGGCTACACCTTC | CSAIDGQYYGYTF
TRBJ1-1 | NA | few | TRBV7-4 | TGTGCCAGCAGCCTCCGGGATGAGGCCGAGGGGAACACTGAAGCTTTCTTT | CASSLRDEAEGNTEAFF
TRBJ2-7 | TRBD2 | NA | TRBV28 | TGTGCCAGCAGTCCACCGGGACTAGCGCTCTACGAGCAGTACTTC | CASSPPGLALYEQYF
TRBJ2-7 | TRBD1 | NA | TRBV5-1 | TGCGCCAGCAGCTCCCCCGGGACAGGGGCGCTTGAGCAGTACTTC | CASSSPGTGALEQYF
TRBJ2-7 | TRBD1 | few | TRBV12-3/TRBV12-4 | TGTGCCAGCAGCCGAGACAGGGTGGTGTACGAGCAGTACTTC | CASSRDRVVYEQYF
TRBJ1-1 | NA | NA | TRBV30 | TGTGCCTGGAGTGTGCCAGGGTGGTTCACTGAAGCTTTCTTT | CAWSVPGWFTEAFF
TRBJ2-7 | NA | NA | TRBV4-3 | TGCGCCAGCAGCCTCGGGAGACAGGGATACCTAGCGGGTGACTACGAGCAGTACTTC | CASSLGRQGYLAGDYEQYF
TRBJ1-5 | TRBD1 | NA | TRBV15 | TGTGCCACCAGCAGAGGGGAGAGACAGGGTCAGCCCCAGCATTTT | CATSRGERQGQPQHF
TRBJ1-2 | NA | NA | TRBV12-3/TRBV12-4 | TGTGCCAGCAGTTTGTGGGTCTATGGCTACACCTTC | CASSLWVYGYTF
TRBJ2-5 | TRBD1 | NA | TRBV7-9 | TGTGCCAGCAGCTCCGGACAGGGCCTCCGAGAGACCCAGTACTTC | CASSSGQGLRETQYF
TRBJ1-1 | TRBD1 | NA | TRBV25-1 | TGTGCCAGCAGCTACCAGATCGGACAGGGAAGCACTGAAGCTTTCTTT | CASSYQIGQGSTEAFF
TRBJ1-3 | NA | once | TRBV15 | TGTGCCACCAGCAGAGAAACCGGGGATGGAAACACCATATATTTT | CATSRETGDGNTIYF
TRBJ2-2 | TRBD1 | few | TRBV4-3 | TGCGCCAGCAGCCAAGATTCCTGGGACAGGTCTATCGGGGAGCTGTTTTTT | CASSQDSWDRSIGELFF
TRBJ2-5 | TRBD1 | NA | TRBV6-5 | TGTGCCAGCAGTTACCCTTTCGGGACAGGGGATCAAGAGACCCAGTACTTC | CASSYPFGTGDQETQYF
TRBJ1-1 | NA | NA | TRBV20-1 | TGCAGTGCTAGAGATTCTTCCGCCCGAGGGTTAGAGTCTGAAGCTTTCTTT | CSARDSSARGLESEAFF
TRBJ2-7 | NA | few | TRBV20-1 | TGCAGTGCTAGAGGGATCAGACCCTACGAGCAGTACTTC | CSARGIRPYEQYF
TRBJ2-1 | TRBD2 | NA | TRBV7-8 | TGTGCCAGCAGCTTAGGGGGATTAGCGGGAATAGACAATGAGCAGTTCTTC | CASSLGGLAGIDNEQFF
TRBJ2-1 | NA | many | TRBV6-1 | TGTGCCAGCAGTGAAGCGGCGGGAAACTACAATGAGCAGTTCTTC | CASSEAAGNYNEQFF
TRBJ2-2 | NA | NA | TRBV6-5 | TGTGCCAGCAGTTACTCTCTGAGGCCCGATCCACGAGGCACCGGGGAGCTGTTTTTT | CASSYSLRPDPRGTGELFF
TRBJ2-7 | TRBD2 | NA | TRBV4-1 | TGCGCCAGCAGCCAAGTCCCAGCGGGAGCTTACGAGCAGTACTTC | CASSQVPAGAYEQYF
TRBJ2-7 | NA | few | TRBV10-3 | TGTGCCATCAGTGAGTCTTACTACGAGCAGTACTTC | CAISESYYEQYF
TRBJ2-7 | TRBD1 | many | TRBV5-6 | TGTGCCAGCAGCTTGATATTCCCCGGGACAGGGAGTGGCTACGAGCAGTACTTC | CASSLIFPGTGSGYEQYF